The T cell receptor beta chain described here comes from a study of blood T cells in healthy people across ages. Then a second PCR, running roughly 7 to 11 cycles, was carried out with a sample-barcoded 5' primer and a J-beta primer mix. Samples each returned at least 3 million CDR3-containing paired-end reads. One entry per CDR3 protein, called by TCRdb with MiXCR from the 5' RACE reads. Of hundreds of thousands of distinct CDR3 sequences listed, about 30% were seen once; the top ten hold around 16%. General observations from the study: Because donor CMV status was unknown, expanded clonotype changes were possibly confounded.

V was pared by 1 base and J by 7 bases, with 8 bases of the junction left unmatched. The germline CDR1 and CDR2 sequences are LNHNV and YYDKDF (reference sequence). CDR3 length: 16 residues. This clonotype was counted at least ten times. The target antigen is unknown. The specimen was blood. This receptor was taken from a woman aged 80 or older in good health. This rearrangement joins TRBV15 to TRBJ1-4, with 8 positions matching TRBD1. The DNA of the CDR3 is TGTGCCACCAGCAGAGCTAATATAGGACAGGGTGAAAAACTGTTTTTT. Translating gives CATSRANIGQGEKLFF. The full variable domain, completed using reference TRBV15 and TRBJ1-4, is DAMVIQNPRYQVTQFGKPVTLSCSQTLNHNVMYWYQQKSSQAPKLLFHYYDKDFNNEADTPDNFQSRRPNTSFCFLDIRSPGLGDTAMYLCATSRANIGQGEKLFFGSGTQLSVL.